This T cell receptor beta chain stems from a study of somatic mutations in T cells in chronic GVHD (dated by TCRdb to the early 2020s). Sorting staining used anti-CD3, anti-CD4, anti-CD8 and a Vbeta20 antibody from the IOTest Beta Mark kit on a FACSAria III, with purity above 97%. Mononuclear cells were isolated by Ficoll-Paque PLUS density gradient centrifugation from peripheral blood that had been collected in sodium heparin tubes. Before TCRbeta deep sequencing, the CD4+ Vbeta20+, CD4+ Vbeta20-, and CD8+ T cell fractions were FACS-sorted. For CDR1 and CDR2, the germline V gene (reference sequence) lists SEHNR and FQNEAQ. From V the trimming removes 5 bases and from J it removes 7 bases, while the gene matches leave 5 bases of the junction unaccounted for. The CDR3 numbers 14 residues from cysteine through phenylalanine. Solely the CDR3 DNA is kept, with 42 bases framed from the first base. Points on this clone: Its antigen has not been determined. Base quality data are lacking; no much larger clone is found one base away.

Genomic DNA was isolated and then used for the TCRbeta deep sequencing. TCRbeta CDR3 sequencing and initial data processing were performed as a commercial service with the immunoSEQ assay. As for the authors' bioinformatics: Reads were demultiplexed, adapter and primer sequences were trimmed, similar clones were merged through frequency-ratio clustering, and V, D, J genes were annotated using IMGT. TCRdb carries this immuneACCESS record with in-frame sequences only. Its versions omit some clonotypes, under half of them owing to an unresolved V gene in the studies checked, with the rest unexplained. V and J calls plus clone size are reproduced from that table; the DNA served to infer D and trimming. The table for this sample lists 13,000 or so clones; around 80% of them were counted only once. Approximately 29% of the sample is taken by the ten largest.

The source material was Vbeta20-negative CD4+ T cells from blood. Per the publication, the cell subset or site label means: CD4+ T cells sorted as TCR Vbeta20 negative by flow cytometry. The chain employs TRBV7-9 and TRBJ1-4; 9 junctional bases match TRBD1. The sequence came from a male patient aged 50 to 59 with chronic graft-versus-host disease. Following a transplant, a fraction of the T cells may be traceable to the graft donor. The encoded CDR3 is CASSKQGAFEKLFF. Read as DNA, the sequence is TGTGCCAGCAGCAAACAGGGGGCTTTTGAAAAACTGTTTTTT. When the CDR3 is completed using the reference TRBV7-9 and TRBJ1-4 genes on either side, the full variable domain is DTGVSQNPRHKITKRGQNVTFRCDPISEHNRLYWYRQTLGQGPEFLTYFQNEAQLEKSRLLSDRFSAERPKGSFSTLEIQRTEQGDSAMYLCASSKQGAFEKLFFGSGTQLSVL.